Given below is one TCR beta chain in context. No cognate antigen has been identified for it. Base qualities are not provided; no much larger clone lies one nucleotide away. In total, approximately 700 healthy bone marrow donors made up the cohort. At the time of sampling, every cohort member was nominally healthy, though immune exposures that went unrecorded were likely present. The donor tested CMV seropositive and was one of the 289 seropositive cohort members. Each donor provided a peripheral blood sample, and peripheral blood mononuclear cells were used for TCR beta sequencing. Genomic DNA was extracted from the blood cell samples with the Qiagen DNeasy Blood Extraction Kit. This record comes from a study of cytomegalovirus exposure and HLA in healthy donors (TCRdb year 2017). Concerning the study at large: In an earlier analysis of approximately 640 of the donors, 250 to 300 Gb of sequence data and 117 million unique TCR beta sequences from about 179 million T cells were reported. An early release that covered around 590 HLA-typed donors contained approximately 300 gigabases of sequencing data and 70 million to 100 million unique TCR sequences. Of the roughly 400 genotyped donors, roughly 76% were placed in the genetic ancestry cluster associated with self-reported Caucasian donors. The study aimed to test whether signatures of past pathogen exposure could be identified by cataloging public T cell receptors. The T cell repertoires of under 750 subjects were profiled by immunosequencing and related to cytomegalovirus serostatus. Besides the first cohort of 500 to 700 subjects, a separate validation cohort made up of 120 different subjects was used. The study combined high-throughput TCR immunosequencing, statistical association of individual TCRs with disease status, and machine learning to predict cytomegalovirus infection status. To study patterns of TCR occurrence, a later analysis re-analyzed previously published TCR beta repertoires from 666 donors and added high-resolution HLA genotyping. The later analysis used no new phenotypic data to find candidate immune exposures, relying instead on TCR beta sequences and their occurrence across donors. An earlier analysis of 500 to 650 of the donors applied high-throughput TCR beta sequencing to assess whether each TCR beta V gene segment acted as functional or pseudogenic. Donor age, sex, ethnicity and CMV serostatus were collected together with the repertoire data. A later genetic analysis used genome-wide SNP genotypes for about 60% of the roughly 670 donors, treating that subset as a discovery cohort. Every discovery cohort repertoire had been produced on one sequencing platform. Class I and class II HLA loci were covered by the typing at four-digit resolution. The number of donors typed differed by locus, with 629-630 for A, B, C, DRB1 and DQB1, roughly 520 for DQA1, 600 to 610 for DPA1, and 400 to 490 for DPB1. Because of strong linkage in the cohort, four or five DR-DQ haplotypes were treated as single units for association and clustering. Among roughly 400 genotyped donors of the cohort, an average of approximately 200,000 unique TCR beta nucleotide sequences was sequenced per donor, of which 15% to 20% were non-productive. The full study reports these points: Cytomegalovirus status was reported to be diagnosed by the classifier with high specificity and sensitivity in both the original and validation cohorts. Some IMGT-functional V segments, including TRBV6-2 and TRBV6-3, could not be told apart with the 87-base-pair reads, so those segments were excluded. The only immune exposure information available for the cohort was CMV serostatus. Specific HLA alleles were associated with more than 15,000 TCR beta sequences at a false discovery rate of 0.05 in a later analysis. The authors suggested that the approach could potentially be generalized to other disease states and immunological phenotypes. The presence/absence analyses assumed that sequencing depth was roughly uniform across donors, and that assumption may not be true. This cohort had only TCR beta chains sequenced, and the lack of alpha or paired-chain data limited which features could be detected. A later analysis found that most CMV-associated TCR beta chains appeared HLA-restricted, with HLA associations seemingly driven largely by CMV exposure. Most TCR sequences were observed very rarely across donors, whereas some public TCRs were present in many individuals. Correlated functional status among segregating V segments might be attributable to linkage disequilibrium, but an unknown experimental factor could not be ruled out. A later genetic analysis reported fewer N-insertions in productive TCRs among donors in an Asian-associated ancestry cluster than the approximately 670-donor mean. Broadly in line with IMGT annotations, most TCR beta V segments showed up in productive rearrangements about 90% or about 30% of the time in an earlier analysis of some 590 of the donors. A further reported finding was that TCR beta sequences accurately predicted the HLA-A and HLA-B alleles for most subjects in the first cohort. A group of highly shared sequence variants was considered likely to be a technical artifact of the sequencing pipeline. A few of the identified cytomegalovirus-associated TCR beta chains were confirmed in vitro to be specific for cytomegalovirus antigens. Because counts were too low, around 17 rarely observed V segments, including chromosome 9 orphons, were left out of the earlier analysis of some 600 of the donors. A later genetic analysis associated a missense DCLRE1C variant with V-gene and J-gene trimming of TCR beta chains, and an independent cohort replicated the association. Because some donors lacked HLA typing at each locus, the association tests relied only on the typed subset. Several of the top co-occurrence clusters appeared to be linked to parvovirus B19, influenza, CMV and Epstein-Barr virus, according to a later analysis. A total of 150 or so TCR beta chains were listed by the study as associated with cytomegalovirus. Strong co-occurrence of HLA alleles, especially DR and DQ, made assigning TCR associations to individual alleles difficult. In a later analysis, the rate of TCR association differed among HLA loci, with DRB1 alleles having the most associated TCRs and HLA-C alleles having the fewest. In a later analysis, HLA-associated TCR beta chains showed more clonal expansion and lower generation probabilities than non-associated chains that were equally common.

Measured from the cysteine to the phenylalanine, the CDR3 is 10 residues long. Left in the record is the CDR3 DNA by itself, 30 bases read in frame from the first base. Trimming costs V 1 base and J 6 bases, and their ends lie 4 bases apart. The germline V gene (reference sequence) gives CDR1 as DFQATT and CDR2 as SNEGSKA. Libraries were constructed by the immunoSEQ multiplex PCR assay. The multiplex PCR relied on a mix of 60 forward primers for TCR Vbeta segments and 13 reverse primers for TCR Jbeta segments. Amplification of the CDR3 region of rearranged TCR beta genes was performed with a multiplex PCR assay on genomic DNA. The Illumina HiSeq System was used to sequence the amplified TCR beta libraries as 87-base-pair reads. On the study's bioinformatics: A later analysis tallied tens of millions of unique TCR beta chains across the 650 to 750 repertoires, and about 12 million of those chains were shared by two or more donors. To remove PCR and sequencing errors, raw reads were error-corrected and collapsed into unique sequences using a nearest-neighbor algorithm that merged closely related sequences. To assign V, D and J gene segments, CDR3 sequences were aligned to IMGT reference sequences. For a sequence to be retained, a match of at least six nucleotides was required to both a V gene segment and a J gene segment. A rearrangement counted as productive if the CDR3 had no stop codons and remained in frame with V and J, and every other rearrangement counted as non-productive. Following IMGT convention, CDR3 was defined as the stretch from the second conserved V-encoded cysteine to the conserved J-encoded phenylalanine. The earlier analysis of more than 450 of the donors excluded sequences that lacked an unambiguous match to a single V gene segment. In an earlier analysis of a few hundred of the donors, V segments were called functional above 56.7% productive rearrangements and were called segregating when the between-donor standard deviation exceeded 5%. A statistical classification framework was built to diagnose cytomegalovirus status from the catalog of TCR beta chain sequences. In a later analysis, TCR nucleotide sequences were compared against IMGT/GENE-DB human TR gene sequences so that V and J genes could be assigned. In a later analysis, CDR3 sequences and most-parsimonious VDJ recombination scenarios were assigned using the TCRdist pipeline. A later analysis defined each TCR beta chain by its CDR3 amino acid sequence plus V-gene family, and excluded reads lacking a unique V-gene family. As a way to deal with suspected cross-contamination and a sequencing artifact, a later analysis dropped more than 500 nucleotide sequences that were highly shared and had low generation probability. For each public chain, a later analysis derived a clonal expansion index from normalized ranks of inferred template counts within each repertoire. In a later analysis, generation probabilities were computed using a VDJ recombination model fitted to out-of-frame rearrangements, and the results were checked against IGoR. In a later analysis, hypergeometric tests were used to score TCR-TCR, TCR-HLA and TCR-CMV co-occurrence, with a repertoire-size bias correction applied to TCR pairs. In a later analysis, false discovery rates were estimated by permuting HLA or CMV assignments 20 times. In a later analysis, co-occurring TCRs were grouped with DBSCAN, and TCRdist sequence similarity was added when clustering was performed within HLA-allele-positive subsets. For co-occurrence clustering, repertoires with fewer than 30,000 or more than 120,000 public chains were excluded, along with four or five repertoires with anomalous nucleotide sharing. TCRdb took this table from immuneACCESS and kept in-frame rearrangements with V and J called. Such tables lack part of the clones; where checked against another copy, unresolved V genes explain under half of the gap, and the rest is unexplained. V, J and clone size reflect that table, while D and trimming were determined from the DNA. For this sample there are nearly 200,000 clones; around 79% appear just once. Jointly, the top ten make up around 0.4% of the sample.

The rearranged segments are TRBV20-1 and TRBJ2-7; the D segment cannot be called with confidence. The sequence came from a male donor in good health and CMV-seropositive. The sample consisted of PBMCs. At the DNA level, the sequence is TGCAGTGCTAGAGTCAGCGAGCAGTACTTC. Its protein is CSARVSEQYF.